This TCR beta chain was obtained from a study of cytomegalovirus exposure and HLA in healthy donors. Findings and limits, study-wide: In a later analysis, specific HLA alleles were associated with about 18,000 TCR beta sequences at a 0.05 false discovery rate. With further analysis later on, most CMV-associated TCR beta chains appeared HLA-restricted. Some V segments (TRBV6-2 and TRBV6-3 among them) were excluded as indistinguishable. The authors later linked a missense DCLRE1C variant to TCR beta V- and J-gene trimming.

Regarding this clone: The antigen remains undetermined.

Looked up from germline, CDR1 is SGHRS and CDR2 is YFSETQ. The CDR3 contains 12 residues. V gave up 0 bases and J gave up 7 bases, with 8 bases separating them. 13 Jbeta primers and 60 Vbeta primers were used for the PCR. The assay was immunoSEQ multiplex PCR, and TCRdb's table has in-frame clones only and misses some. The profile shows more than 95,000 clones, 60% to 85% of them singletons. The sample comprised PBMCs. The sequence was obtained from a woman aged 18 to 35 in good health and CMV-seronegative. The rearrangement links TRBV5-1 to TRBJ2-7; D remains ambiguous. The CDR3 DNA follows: TGCGCCAGCAGCTTGGAAGTCGGGGAGCAGTACTTC. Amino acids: CASSLEVGEQYF.